These 21 T cell receptor beta chains originate from one sample sequenced in a study of blood T cell repertoires in COVID-19. TCRdb's table, derived via immunoSEQ multiplex PCR, lists solely in-frame clones and lacks some. In the table there are under 150,000 clones, around 78% of which are singletons. Sequenced sample: peripheral blood. These receptors were obtained from a woman over 75 with active or convalescent COVID-19.

This clone was observed a single time. The chain combines TRBV2 with TRBJ1-1; D possibly corresponds to TRBD1 (5 bases). CDR1 is SNHLY and CDR2 is FYNNEI in the germline V gene. The CDR3 consists of 11 residues. Trimming took off 4 bases at V and 7 bases at J, with 7 bases between the two ends. CDR3 nucleotide sequence: TGTGCCAGCAGTGGGGGGGGTGAAGCTTTCTTT. Translated, it gives CASSGGGEAFF.

The CDR3 DNA is TGCGCCAGCAGCACGGATGGACAGACCTATAATTCACCCCTCCACTTT. It yields the protein CASSTDGQTYNSPLHF. The chain joins TRBV5-1 to TRBJ1-6, with D perhaps TRBD1 (6 bases). V shed 4 bases and J shed 2 bases, with 13 bases lying between them. Germline V gives CDR1 SGHRS, CDR2 YFSETQ. The CDR3 contains 16 residues.

The V gene is TRBV10-3, the J gene TRBJ2-3; D gene ambiguous. Germline CDR1 and CDR2: ENHRY and SYGVKD. V gave up 6 bases and J gave up 4 bases, with 17 bases separating them. This CDR3 contains 15 residues. CDR3 region: CAIRVVKRAPDTQYF. The CDR3 bases are TGTGCCATCAGGGTCGTCAAGCGAGCCCCAGATACGCAGTATTTT.

The rearrangement joins TRBV6-1 to TRBJ2-7, with D hard to call. Germline CDR1 and CDR2: MNHNS and SASEGT. This CDR3 contains 12 residues. The V gene lost 3 bases and the J gene lost 4 bases, with 7 bases spanning the gap. In nucleotides, the CDR3 is TGTGCCAGCAGTGACCCAAAATACGAGCAGTACTTC. It codes for CASSDPKYEQYF.

The chain joins TRBV5-1 to TRBJ1-1, with 8 bases aligning to TRBD1. The germline V gene has CDR1 SGHRS and CDR2 YFSETQ. Germline trimming cut 4 bases from V and 2 bases from J; bases unmatched to any gene: 4. This CDR3 has 14 amino acids. CDR3 in DNA: TGCGCCAGCAGCCGACAGGGGCCAAACACTGAAGCTTTCTTT. Its translation: CASSRQGPNTEAFF.

The rearrangement links TRBV29-1 to TRBJ1-2; D might be TRBD1 (5 bases). V was shortened by 8 bases and J by 8 bases, with 18 bases between the two germline ends. Germline CDR1 is SQVTM and CDR2 is ANQGSEA. The CDR3 length is 12 residues. CDR3 amino acids: CSTAQGVKGYTF. In DNA form, the CDR3 reads TGCAGCACTGCCCAGGGCGTGAAGGGCTACACCTTC.

V is TRBV6-5 and J is TRBJ2-2, with 8 bases identical to TRBD1. This CDR3 is 16 amino acids long. CDR1 MNHEY and CDR2 SVGAGI come from the germline V gene. Trimming removed 4 bases from V and 0 bases from J; junction bases left unmatched: 4. CDR3 bases: TGTGCCAGCAGTTTCTCGGGACAGGCGAACACCGGGGAGCTGTTTTTT. Amino acids: CASSFSGQANTGELFF.

The gene calls are TRBV5-5 and TRBJ2-1, with 13 bases fitting TRBD2. Germline-derived CDR1 and CDR2 are SGHKS and YYEKEE (reference sequence). The trim removed 4 bases at V and 7 bases at J, leaving 5 bases unmatched. The CDR3 consists of 15 residues. The CDR3 loop reads CASSLTSGGWNEQFF. The CDR3 bases are TGTGCCAGCAGCCTGACTAGCGGGGGGTGGAATGAGCAGTTCTTC.

The chain recombines TRBV19 with TRBJ2-7, with 7 nucleotides matching TRBD1. J gave up 1 base and V 0 bases, and 6 bases lay outside the gene matches. Germline V CDR1 and CDR2: LNHDA, SQIVND (reference sequence). This CDR3 has 16 amino acids. In nucleotides, the CDR3 is TGTGCCAGTAGTATAGATCACACAGGGGATTCCTACGAGCAGTACTTC. Its translation: CASSIDHTGDSYEQYF. Variable domain in full (rest from reference TRBV19 and TRBJ2-7): DGGITQSPKYLFRKEGQNVTLSCEQNLNHDAMYWYRQDPGQGLRLIYYSQIVNDFQKGDIAEGYSVSREKKESFPLTVTSAQKNPTAFYLCASSIDHTGDSYEQYFGPGTRLTVT.

This chain connects TRBV7-8 to TRBJ2-3; TRBD1 is a possible D gene (6 bases). CDR1 SGHVS and CDR2 FQNEAQ come from the germline V gene. V was pared by 2 bases and J by 2 bases, with 11 bases between. CDR3 length: 15 residues. The CDR3 nucleotides are TGTGCCAGCAGCTTACGGACAGTACCCACAGATACGCAGTATTTT. This encodes CASSLRTVPTDTQYF.

Worth noting for this clone: Other nucleotide sequences in the sample specify the same CDR3. This rearrangement joins TRBV7-2 to TRBJ2-1, with TRBD2 identical over 11 bases. CDR1 is SGHTA and CDR2 is FQGNSA in the germline V gene. V was clipped by 3 bases and J by 7 bases; unmatched bases: 5. The CDR3 is 15 amino acids. The CDR3 loop is CASSFSGGAGNEQFF. The CDR3 DNA reads TGTGCCAGCAGCTTTAGCGGGGGGGCAGGGAATGAGCAGTTCTTC.

The chain recombines TRBV6-5 with TRBJ2-5; D gene unclear. V was cut by 8 bases and J by 1 base, with 11 bases left in between. The CDR3 is 13 residues long. CDR1 is MNHEY, CDR2 SVGAGI, per germline. The CDR3 region has the DNA TGTGCCAGCCTATCAACGCCCCAAGAGACCCAGTACTTC. Translation gives CASLSTPQETQYF.

The rearrangement joins TRBV7-3 to TRBJ1-2, with D tentatively TRBD1 (6 bases). Trimming shortened V by 3 bases and J by 0 bases, and 17 bases separated the two germline ends. The CDR3 totals 17 residues. Germline loops: CDR1 SGHTA, CDR2 FQGTGA. The CDR3 nucleotides read TGTGCCAGCAGCTTCAGGGGTTCCGCCAAGCCTAACTATGGCTACACCTTC. This encodes CASSFRGSAKPNYGYTF. Using reference TRBV7-3 and TRBJ1-2 for the parts outside the CDR3, the full variable domain is GAGVSQTPSNKVTEKGKYVELRCDPISGHTALYWYRQSLGQGPEFLIYFQGTGAADDSGLPNDRFFAVRPEGSVSTLKIQRTERGDSAVYLCASSFRGSAKPNYGYTFGSGTRLTVV.

The chain links TRBV11-2 to TRBJ1-4; 7 bases align to TRBD1. The CDR3 has 15 amino acids. Losses at the gene ends were 5 bases for V and 7 bases for J; bases not matched to a gene: 10. Germline V gene data show CDR1 as SGHAT and CDR2 as FQNNGV. CDR3 nucleotides: TGTGCCAGCAGCGGAATGGGACAGATGGGTGAAAAACTGTTTTTT. This translates into CASSGMGQMGEKLFF.

The rearrangement joins TRBV6-6 to TRBJ1-5, with 7 positions matching TRBD1. The trim removed 5 bases at V and 8 bases at J, leaving 9 bases unmatched. This CDR3 is 14 amino acids long. Germline assignment: CDR1 MNHNY and CDR2 SVGAGI (reference sequence). The CDR3 region has the DNA TGTGCCAGCAGTACCGACAGGGTCTTGGAGCCCCAGCATTTT. Translating gives CASSTDRVLEPQHF.

This chain connects TRBV5-1 to TRBJ1-5, with TRBD1 as a possible D gene (6 bases). V shed 1 base and J shed 6 bases, with 14 bases lying between them. Germline CDR1 reads SGHRS; CDR2 reads YFSETQ. The CDR3 loop spans 15 amino acids. This CDR3 reads CASSLSPGGGQPQHF. Here the CDR3 DNA reads TGCGCCAGCAGCTTGTCTCCGGGAGGGGGTCAGCCCCAGCATTTT. Full variable domain (missing parts from reference TRBV5-1 and TRBJ1-5): KAGVTQTPRYLIKTRGQQVTLSCSPISGHRSVSWYQQTPGQGLQFLFEYFSETQRNKGNFPGRFSGRQFSNSRSEMNVSTLELGDSALYLCASSLSPGGGQPQHFGDGTRLSIL.

V and J are TRBV6-6 and TRBJ1-5; D may be TRBD1 (6 bases). Between the trimmed V and J ends, which lost 6 bases and 6 bases, there was a span of 15 bases. The germline V gene encodes CDR1 MNHNY and CDR2 SVGAGI (reference sequence). There are 14 residues in the CDR3. The CDR3 reads CASSPSGVGQPQHF. DNA for the CDR3: TGTGCCAGCAGCCCCTCAGGGGTGGGTCAGCCCCAGCATTTT.

The rearrangement uses TRBV24-1 and TRBJ2-1, with D maybe TRBD2 (5 bases). The V end lost 6 bases, the J end lost 9 bases, and 11 bases lay between the germline ends. The CDR3 is 12 amino acids. Germline V CDR1 and CDR2: KGHDR, SFDVKD. CDR3 sequence: CATSNYRGEQFF. CDR3 nucleotide sequence: TGTGCCACCAGTAACTACCGGGGTGAGCAGTTCTTC.

In this sample, this clone turned up a few times. V and J are TRBV4-3 and TRBJ2-2; 7 nucleotides line up with TRBD1. Trimming at V came to 1 base and at J to 5 bases, leaving 4 bases not matched to a gene. The CDR3 totals 15 residues. The germline V gene has CDR1 LGHNA and CDR2 YSLEER. The CDR3 loop reads CASSQVAQGTGELFF. DNA for the CDR3: TGCGCCAGCAGCCAAGTCGCACAGGGGACCGGGGAGCTGTTTTTT.

This clone appeared a few times. The chain links TRBV28 to TRBJ1-4, with D unresolved. Trimming removed 7 bases from V and 16 bases from J, with 22 bases in between. CDR1 is MDHEN, CDR2 SYDVKM, per germline. The CDR3 runs 13 residues. The CDR3: CASTTARADSAFF. The DNA of the CDR3 is TGTGCCAGCACTACCGCGAGGGCAGACTCGGCGTTTTTT.

This chain connects TRBV9 to TRBJ2-7; weak D call: TRBD2 (6 bases). Trimming stripped 4 bases from V and 6 bases from J, with 14 bases between. Germline CDR1 SGDLS, CDR2 YYNGEE. The CDR3 contains 13 residues. The CDR3 sequence: CASSPRGGVEQYF. In DNA, the CDR3 is TGTGCCAGCAGCCCCCGAGGCGGGGTCGAGCAGTACTTC. Complete variable domain (other parts from reference TRBV9 and TRBJ2-7): DSGVTQTPKHLITATGQRVTLRCSPRSGDLSVYWYQQSLDQGLQFLIQYYNGEERAKGNILERFSAQQFPDLHSELNLSSLELGDSALYFCASSPRGGVEQYFGPGTRLTVT.